This T cell receptor beta chain was sequenced in a study of Graves' ophthalmopathy and Graves' hyperthyroidism. This clonotype was picked up one time. Between the trimmed V and J ends, which lost 7 bases and 1 base, there was a span of 13 bases. This CDR3 is built from 14 residues. Germline CDR1 reads LNHDA; CDR2 reads SQIVND (reference sequence). From RNA, the CDR3 regions of TCR beta chains were amplified and sequenced. An initial RT-PCR round employing HTBI primers preceded a second-round multiplex PCR. MiXCR was run by TCRdb on the multiplex PCR reads, yielding one entry per CDR3 protein. This sample has around 400,000 distinct CDR3 sequences, with more than 20% found just once.

This receptor was identified in a young woman with stable Graves' hyperthyroidism. The specimen was peripheral blood. The chain is built from TRBV19 and TRBJ1-1, with a tentative D call TRBD1 (5 bases). CDR3 region: CASIFGAPNTEAFF. In DNA form, the CDR3 reads TGTGCCAGTATCTTTGGGGCCCCGAACACTGAAGCTTTCTTT. Supplemented by reference TRBV19 and TRBJ1-1, the full variable domain reads DGGITQSPKYLFRKEGQNVTLSCEQNLNHDAMYWYRQDPGQGLRLIYYSQIVNDFQKGDIAEGYSVSREKKESFPLTVTSAQKNPTAFYLCASIFGAPNTEAFFGQGTRLTVV.